This section outlines one T cell receptor (beta chain) sequence together with its context. The target antigen is unknown. The data are from a study of blood T cells in healthy people across ages. Study findings and constraints: Naive CD4+ cells and diversity were both higher in long-lived donors than in aged donors. Estimated diversity across one million T cells was deemed an underestimate.

Primers used in a second PCR of roughly 6 to 12 cycles were a sample-barcoded 5' primer and a J-beta primer mix. TCRdb used MiXCR to reprocess the 5' RACE reads, holding one entry per CDR3 protein. The table includes around 990,000 distinct CDR3 sequences, roughly two fifths detected once. Per-sample PBMC isolation yielded at least 6.5 million cells. The source of this sequence is a man aged 18 to 30 in good health. Sequencing was carried out using blood.

The CDR3, as DNA: TGCAGTGCTAGAGATTCCAGCGGGCTCGGCACCGGGGAGCTGTTTTTT. Protein product: CSARDSSGLGTGELFF. The chain recombines TRBV20-1 with TRBJ2-2, with D possibly being TRBD2 (6 bases). V was shortened by 0 bases and J by 4 bases, with 15 bases between the two germline ends. From germline, CDR1 is DFQATT and CDR2 SNEGSKA (reference sequence). This CDR3 spans 16 amino acids.